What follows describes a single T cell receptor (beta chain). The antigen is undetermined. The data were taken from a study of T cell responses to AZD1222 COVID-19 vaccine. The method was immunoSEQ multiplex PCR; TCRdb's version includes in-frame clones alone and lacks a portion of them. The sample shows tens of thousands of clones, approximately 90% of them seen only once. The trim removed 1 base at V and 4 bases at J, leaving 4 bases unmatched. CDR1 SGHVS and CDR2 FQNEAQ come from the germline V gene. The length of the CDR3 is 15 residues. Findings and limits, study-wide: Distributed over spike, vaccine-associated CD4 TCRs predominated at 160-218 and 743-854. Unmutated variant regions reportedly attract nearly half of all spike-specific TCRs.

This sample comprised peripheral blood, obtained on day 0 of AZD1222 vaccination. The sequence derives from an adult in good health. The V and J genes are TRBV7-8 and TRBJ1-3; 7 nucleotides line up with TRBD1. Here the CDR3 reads CASSLVGQAGNTIYF. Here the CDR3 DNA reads TGTGCCAGCAGCTTAGTTGGACAGGCGGGAAACACCATATATTTT.